This T cell receptor (beta chain) came from a study of OX40 agonist ivuxolimab in advanced cancers. Across the whole study: The drug used for patients, ivuxolimab, was an agonistic anti-OX40 (CD134) antibody. The group had a mean age of roughly 56 years, ranged from roughly 23 to 90, and was 82.7% male.

Sequenced by immunoSEQ multiplex PCR; TCRdb stores in-frame clones only, minus some. Of 66,000 or so clones listed, roughly four fifths are singletons. Germline CDR1 is LNHDA and CDR2 is SQIVND (reference sequence). V lost 6 bases and J 3 bases, leaving 10 bases between the germline ends. The CDR3 spans 13 residues. This clonotype originated in an adult with an advanced solid tumor such as melanoma, head and neck, liver or kidney cancer. The sample in question was CD4+ or CD8+ T cells sorted from blood, obtained in a trial of the OX40 agonist ivuxolimab. The genes are TRBV19 and TRBJ2-3; D ambiguous. In nucleotides, the CDR3 is TGTGCCAGTAGGGATGAACCGACAGATACGCAGTATTTT. Encoded protein: CASRDEPTDTQYF.